One sample yielded the 7 T cell receptor beta chains listed below, sequenced in a study of T cell clonotyping in hematopoietic cell transplantation (dated by TCRdb to the early 2020s). Interpreted using the paper, the time point label stands for: recipient sample about 28 days before transplant, after cytoreduction. The method behind the library was the immunoSEQ multiplex PCR assay. TCRdb stores this immuneACCESS table with in-frame sequences only. Part of the clones is absent; in the studies checked, under half of the shortfall reflects unresolved V genes, and no reason is known for the rest. The sample profile shows around 37,000 clones; approximately 81% of them were found once. The ten largest clones add up to around 3% of the sample. The source material was peripheral blood mononuclear cells, sampled before stem cell transplant. These receptors were obtained from a man in his 60s with acute myeloid leukemia. Some clones in this sample may be carry-over from other donors' samples.

This clone has only one observation. V gene TRBV5-6 combines with J gene TRBJ2-7; 7 bases map to TRBD2. Trimming at V came to 0 bases and at J to 3 bases, leaving 3 bases not matched to a gene. The CDR3 contains 14 residues. The germline gives CDR1 SGHDT, CDR2 YYEEEE. In nucleotides, the CDR3 is TGTGCCAGCAGCTTGGCCGGGGGGTTCTACGAGCAGTACTTC. Encoded protein: CASSLAGGFYEQYF.

The chain uses TRBV2 and TRBJ2-3; 8 bases fit TRBD1. The germline CDR1 and CDR2 sequences are SNHLY and FYNNEI. CDR3 size: 14 residues. The ends lost 10 bases at V and 0 bases at J; junction bases unmatched: 6. CDR3 nucleotide sequence: TGTGCCAACCCAAGGACAGGGAGCACAGATACGCAGTATTTT. Protein product: CANPRTGSTDTQYF.

This clone was recorded once. The chain couples TRBV7-9 to TRBJ1-4, with D unclear. Germline V gives CDR1 SEHNR, CDR2 FQNEAQ (reference sequence). This CDR3 is 14 amino acids long. V was clipped by 6 bases and J by 5 bases, with 13 bases between them. This chain's CDR3 is CASRPIDSNEKLFF. The CDR3 coding sequence is TGTGCCAGCAGGCCGATCGACTCAAATGAAAAACTGTTTTTT.

The chain has TRBV5-5 and TRBJ2-1; no definite D call. The CDR3 spans 15 residues. Germline CDR1 is SGHKS and CDR2 is YYEKEE (reference sequence). Trimming shortened V by 4 bases and J by 7 bases, and 18 bases separated the two germline ends. CDR3 DNA sequence: TGTGCCAGCAGCCCTGGTTTTGGTTTCGGGAATGAGCAGTTCTTC. Translated, it gives CASSPGFGFGNEQFF.

The chain is built from TRBV11-2 and TRBJ2-7; 7 nucleotides agree with TRBD1. After removal of 5 bases from V and 1 base from J, the junction contained 8 bases not matched to a gene. Germline CDR1 reads SGHAT; CDR2 reads FQNNGV. The CDR3 length is 15 residues. The CDR3 reads CASSPPRDRSYEQYF. The CDR3 DNA follows: TGTGCCAGCAGCCCCCCCCGGGACAGATCCTACGAGCAGTACTTC. The entire variable domain, with the rest obtained from reference TRBV11-2 and TRBJ2-7, is as follows: EAGVAQSPRYKIIEKRQSVAFWCNPISGHATLYWYQQILGQGPKLLIQFQNNGVVDDSQLPKDRFSAERLKGVDSTLKIQPAKLEDSAVYLCASSPPRDRSYEQYFGPGTRLTVT.

The chain uses TRBV6-6 and TRBJ2-5; D is perhaps TRBD2 (5 bases). The germline V and J ends were trimmed by 3 bases and 4 bases, with 9 bases remaining between them. Germline assignment: CDR1 MNHNY and CDR2 SVGAGI (reference sequence). The CDR3 contains 13 residues. In DNA form, the CDR3 reads TGTGCCAGCAGTTATTCGGGGAGAGAGACCCAGTACTTC. This gives the protein CASSYSGRETQYF.

The J gene is TRBJ1-5, the V gene TRBV2; 7 positions match TRBD1. This CDR3 spans 14 amino acids. Germline assignment: CDR1 SNHLY and CDR2 FYNNEI. Germline trimming cut 8 bases from V and 1 base from J; bases unmatched to any gene: 5. Written as DNA, the CDR3 is TGTGCCAGCCTAGGACAGGCCAGCAATCAGCCCCAGCATTTT. This sequence encodes CASLGQASNQPQHF.